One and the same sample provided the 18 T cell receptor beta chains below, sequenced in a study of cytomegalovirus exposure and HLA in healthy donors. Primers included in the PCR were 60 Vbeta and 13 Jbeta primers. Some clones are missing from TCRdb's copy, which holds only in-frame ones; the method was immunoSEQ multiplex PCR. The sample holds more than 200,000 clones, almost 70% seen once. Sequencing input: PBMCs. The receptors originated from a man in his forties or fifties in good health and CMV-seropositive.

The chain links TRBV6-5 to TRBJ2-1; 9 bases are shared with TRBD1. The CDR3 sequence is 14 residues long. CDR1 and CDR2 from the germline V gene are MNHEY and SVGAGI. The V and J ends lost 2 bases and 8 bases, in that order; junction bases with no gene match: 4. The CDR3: CASSYGGQGDEQFF. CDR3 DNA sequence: TGTGCCAGCAGTTACGGGGGACAGGGTGATGAGCAGTTCTTC.

The DNA for the CDR3 is TGTGCCAGCGGAGGGGACAGTTGGAACACTGAAGCTTTCTTT. Translated, it gives CASGGDSWNTEAFF. J is TRBJ1-1 and V is TRBV6-5, with TRBD1 identical over 7 bases. V lost 8 bases and J lost 1; bases outside the gene matches: 7. This CDR3 comprises 14 residues. Germline CDR1 reads MNHEY; CDR2 reads SVGAGI.

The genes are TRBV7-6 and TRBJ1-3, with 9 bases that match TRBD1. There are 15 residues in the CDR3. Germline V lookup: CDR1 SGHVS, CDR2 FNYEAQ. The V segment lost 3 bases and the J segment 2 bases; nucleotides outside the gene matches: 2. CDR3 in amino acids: CASSLGQGAGNTIYF. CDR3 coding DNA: TGTGCCAGCAGCTTGGGACAGGGTGCTGGAAACACCATATATTTT.

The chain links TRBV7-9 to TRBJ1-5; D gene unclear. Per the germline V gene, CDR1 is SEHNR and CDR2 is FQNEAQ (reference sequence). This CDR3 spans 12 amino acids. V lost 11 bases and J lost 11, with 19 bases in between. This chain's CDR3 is CAGSGKAGAQHF. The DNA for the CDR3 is TGTGCCGGGTCGGGGAAGGCCGGGGCCCAGCATTTT.

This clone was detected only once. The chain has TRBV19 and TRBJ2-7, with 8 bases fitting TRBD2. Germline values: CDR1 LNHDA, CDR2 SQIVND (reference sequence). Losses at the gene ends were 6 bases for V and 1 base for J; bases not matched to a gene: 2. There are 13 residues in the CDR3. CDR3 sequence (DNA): TGTGCCAGTAGCCCGGGGGGGTCCTACGAGCAGTACTTC. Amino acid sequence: CASSPGGSYEQYF. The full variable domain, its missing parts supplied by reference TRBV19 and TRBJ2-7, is DGGITQSPKYLFRKEGQNVTLSCEQNLNHDAMYWYRQDPGQGLRLIYYSQIVNDFQKGDIAEGYSVSREKKESFPLTVTSAQKNPTAFYLCASSPGGSYEQYFGPGTRLTVT.

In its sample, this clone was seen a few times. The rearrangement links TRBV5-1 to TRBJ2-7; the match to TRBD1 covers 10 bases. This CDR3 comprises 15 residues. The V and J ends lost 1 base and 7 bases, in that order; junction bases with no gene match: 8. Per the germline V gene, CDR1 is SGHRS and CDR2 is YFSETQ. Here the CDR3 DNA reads TGCGCCAGCAGCTTGTGGGGGACAGGGGTGGAAGAGCAGTACTTC. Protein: CASSLWGTGVEEQYF.

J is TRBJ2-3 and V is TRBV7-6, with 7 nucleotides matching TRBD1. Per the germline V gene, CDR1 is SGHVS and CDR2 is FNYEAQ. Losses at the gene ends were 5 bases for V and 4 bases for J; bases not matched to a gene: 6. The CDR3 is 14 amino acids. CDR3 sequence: CASSARQGPDTQYF. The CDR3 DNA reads TGTGCCAGCAGCGCCCGACAGGGCCCAGATACGCAGTATTTT.

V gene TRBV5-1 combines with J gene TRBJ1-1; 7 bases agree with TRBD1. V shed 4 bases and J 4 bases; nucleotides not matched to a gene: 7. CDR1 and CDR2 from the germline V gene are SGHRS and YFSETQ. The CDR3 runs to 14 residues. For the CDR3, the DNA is TGCGCCAGCAGCAAGGGACAGCGAGGCACTGAAGCTTTCTTT. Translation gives CASSKGQRGTEAFF.

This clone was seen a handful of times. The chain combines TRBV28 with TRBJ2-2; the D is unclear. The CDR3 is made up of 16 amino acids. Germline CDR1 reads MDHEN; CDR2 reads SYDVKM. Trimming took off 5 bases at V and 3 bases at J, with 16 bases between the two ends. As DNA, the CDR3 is TGTGCCAGCAGTCCCTTCTCGGTTGAATACACCGGGGAGCTGTTTTTT. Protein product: CASSPFSVEYTGELFF.

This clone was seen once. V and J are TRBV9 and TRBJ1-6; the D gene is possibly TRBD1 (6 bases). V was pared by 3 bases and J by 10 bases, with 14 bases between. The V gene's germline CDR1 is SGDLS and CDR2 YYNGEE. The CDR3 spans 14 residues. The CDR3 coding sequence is TGTGCCAGCAGCGCAAACGCAGGGGCATCACCCCTCCACTTT. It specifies CASSANAGASPLHF. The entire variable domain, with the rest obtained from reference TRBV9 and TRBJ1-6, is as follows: DSGVTQTPKHLITATGQRVTLRCSPRSGDLSVYWYQQSLDQGLQFLIQYYNGEERAKGNILERFSAQQFPDLHSELNLSSLELGDSALYFCASSANAGASPLHFGNGTRLTVT.

Here the CDR3 reads CASSLKRPGQGSYNEQFF. The CDR3 bases are TGTGCCAGCAGTTTAAAGCGACCCGGACAGGGTAGCTACAATGAGCAGTTCTTC. The genes are TRBV27 and TRBJ2-1; 8 nucleotides match TRBD1. V trimming: 2 bases; J trimming: 3 bases; junction bases outside the gene matches: 12. Germline V gives CDR1 MNHEY, CDR2 SMNVEV (reference sequence). The CDR3 spans 18 residues.

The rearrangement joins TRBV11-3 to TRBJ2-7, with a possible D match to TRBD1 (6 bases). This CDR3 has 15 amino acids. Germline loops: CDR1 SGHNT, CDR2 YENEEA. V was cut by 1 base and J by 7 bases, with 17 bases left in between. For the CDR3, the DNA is TGTGCCAGCAGCTTAGGGTCAGGGGATGGAGAAGAGCAGTACTTC. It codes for CASSLGSGDGEEQYF.

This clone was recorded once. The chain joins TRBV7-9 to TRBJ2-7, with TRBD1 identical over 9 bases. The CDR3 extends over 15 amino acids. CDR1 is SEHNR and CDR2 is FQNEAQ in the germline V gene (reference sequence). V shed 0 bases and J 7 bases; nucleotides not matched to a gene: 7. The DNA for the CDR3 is TGTGCCAGCAGCTTAGCACGGGGACAGGGTTCGGAGCAGTACTTC. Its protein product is CASSLARGQGSEQYF. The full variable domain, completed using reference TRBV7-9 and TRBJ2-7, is DTGVSQNPRHKITKRGQNVTFRCDPISEHNRLYWYRQTLGQGPEFLTYFQNEAQLEKSRLLSDRFSAERPKGSFSTLEIQRTEQGDSAMYLCASSLARGQGSEQYFGPGTRLTVT.

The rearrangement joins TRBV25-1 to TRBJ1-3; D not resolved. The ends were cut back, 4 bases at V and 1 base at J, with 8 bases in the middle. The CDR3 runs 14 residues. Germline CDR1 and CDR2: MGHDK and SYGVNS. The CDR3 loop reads CASSAAGSGNTIYF. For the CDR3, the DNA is TGTGCCAGCAGTGCGGCGGGGTCTGGAAACACCATATATTTT.

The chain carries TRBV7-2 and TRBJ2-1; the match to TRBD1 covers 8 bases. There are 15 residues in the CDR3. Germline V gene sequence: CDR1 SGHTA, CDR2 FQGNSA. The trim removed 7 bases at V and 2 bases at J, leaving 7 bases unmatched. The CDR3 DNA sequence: TGTGCCAGCACCACAAGCAGGGGGCCCTACAATGAGCAGTTCTTC. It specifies CASTTSRGPYNEQFF.

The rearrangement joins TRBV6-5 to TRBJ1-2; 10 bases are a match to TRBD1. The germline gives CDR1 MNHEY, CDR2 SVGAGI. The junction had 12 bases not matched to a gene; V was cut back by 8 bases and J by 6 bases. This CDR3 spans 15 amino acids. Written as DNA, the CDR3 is TGTGCCAGCGACGACAGGGGGCACACCCTTCATGGCTACACCTTC. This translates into CASDDRGHTLHGYTF.

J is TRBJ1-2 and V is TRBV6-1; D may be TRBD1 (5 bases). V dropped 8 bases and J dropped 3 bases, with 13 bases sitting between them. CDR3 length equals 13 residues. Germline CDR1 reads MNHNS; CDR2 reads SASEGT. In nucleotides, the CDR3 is TGTGCCAGCGGTGCGTTAGGGGACTATGGCTACACCTTC. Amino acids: CASGALGDYGYTF.

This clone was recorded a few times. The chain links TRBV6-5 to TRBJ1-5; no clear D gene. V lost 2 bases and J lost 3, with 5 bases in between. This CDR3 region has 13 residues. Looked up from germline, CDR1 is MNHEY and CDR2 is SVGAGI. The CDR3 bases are TGTGCCAGCAGTTACGGCCCCAATCAGCCCCAGCATTTT. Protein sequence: CASSYGPNQPQHF.